This T cell receptor beta chain was observed in a study of T cells after yellow fever vaccination. Study as a whole: Preparation of fractions with low cell numbers was performed using SMART-Seq v4 Ultra Low Input.

This clonotype has a handful of counts. TCRdb re-analysed the 5' RACE reads in MiXCR, keeping a single row per CDR3 protein. The profile covers around 500,000 distinct CDR3 sequences, with less than 25% appearing a single time and about 16% taken by the ten largest. V was pared by 8 bases and J by 2 bases, with 7 bases between. The CDR3 contains 12 residues. Here the sequenced sample was PBMCs, taken around 3 weeks after the first yellow fever vaccination. The V call is TRBV12-3 or TRBV12-4, the J call TRBJ1-3; unclear D gene. The clonotype was recovered from a man between 18 and 29 years old who received the YFV17D yellow fever vaccine. The DNA of the CDR3 is TGTGCCAGCCTGCGCCCTGGAAACACCATATATTTT. This encodes CASLRPGNTIYF.